The 6 T cell receptor beta chains below were found in one sample sequenced in a study of T cells in Graves' hyperthyroidism and ophthalmopathy. Amplification of TCR beta CDR3 regions was performed using RNA transcripts as template. When the TCR CDR3 underwent first-round RT-PCR, the HTBI primer set was used. TCRdb processed the multiplex PCR reads anew with MiXCR; each CDR3 protein has one entry. The repertoire holds under 800,000 distinct CDR3 sequences, with approximately 15% as singletons. Sequenced sample: blood. All receptors derive from a woman aged 18-29 years with Graves' hyperthyroidism.

This clonotype has only a few counts. This rearrangement joins TRBV27 to TRBJ2-6; the match to TRBD1 covers 7 bases. Germline CDR1 is MNHEY and CDR2 is SMNVEV (reference sequence). Trimming took 7 bases from V and 2 from J; bases not matched to a gene: 17. This CDR3 spans 19 amino acids. The DNA for the CDR3 is TGTGCCAGCACCCTTTGGGCGAGGGGAAGGGGGCCTGGGGCCAACGTCCTGACTTTC. This translates into CASTLWARGRGPGANVLTF.

This clonotype was picked up many times. This chain connects TRBV3-1 to TRBJ1-5; weak D call: TRBD1 (5 bases). This CDR3 region has 15 residues. With 3 bases removed from V and 5 bases from J, the gap between germline ends came to 14 bases. The germline V gene has CDR1 LGHDT and CDR2 YNNKEL (reference sequence). The DNA of the CDR3 is TGTGCCAGCAGCCACAGGGCCAGGGTTGATCAGCCCCAGCATTTT. This encodes CASSHRARVDQPQHF.

The chain recombines TRBV12-3 or TRBV12-4 with TRBJ2-1; TRBD1 might be the D (5 bases). The CDR3 contains 16 residues. V was clipped by 0 bases and J by 5 bases, with 14 bases between them. The CDR3 bases are TGTGCCAGCAGTTTAGCCCACACAGGCCCAAACAATGAGCAGTTCTTC. Protein: CASSLAHTGPNNEQFF.

The chain carries TRBV19 and TRBJ2-1, with D possibly matching TRBD2 (5 bases). V lost 7 bases and J 3 bases, leaving 19 bases between the germline ends. The germline gives CDR1 LNHDA, CDR2 SQIVND (reference sequence). CDR3 length: 16 amino acids. As DNA, the CDR3 is TGTGCCAGTAATCCGCACACCGGGGAAGGCTACAATGAGCAGTTCTTC. This gives the protein CASNPHTGEGYNEQFF.

This clonotype was counted many times. The chain recombines TRBV29-1 with TRBJ2-7; D ambiguous. This CDR3 is 12 amino acids long. Trimming left V 4 bases short and J 0 bases short, with 7 bases between. Germline CDR1 and CDR2: SQVTM and ANQGSEA. Written as DNA, the CDR3 is TGCAGCGTTGCGTGGGCCTCCTACGAGCAGTACTTC. Its translation is CSVAWASYEQYF.

This clonotype was counted ten times or more. V usage is TRBV7-9 and J usage is TRBJ2-7, with TRBD1 matching 8 bases. The CDR3 loop spans 15 amino acids. CDR1 and CDR2 from the germline V gene are SEHNR and FQNEAQ (reference sequence). Losses at the gene ends were 5 bases for V and 2 bases for J; bases not matched to a gene: 8. CDR3 protein: CASSTGTGGPYEQYF. The CDR3 bases are TGTGCCAGCAGCACCGGGACAGGCGGGCCCTACGAGCAGTACTTC.